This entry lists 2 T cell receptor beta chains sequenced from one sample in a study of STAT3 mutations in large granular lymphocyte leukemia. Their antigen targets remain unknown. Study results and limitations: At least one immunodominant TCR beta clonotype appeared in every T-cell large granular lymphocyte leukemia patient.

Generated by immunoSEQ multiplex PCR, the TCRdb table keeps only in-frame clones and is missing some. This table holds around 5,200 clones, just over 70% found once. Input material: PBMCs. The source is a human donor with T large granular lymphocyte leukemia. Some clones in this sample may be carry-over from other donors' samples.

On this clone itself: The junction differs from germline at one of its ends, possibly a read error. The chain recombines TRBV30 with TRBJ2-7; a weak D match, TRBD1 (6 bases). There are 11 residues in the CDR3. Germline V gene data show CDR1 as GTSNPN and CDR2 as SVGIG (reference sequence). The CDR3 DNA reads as TGTGCCTGGAGTGTAGGACAGATCGCCCTCTTC. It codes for CAWSVGQIALF.

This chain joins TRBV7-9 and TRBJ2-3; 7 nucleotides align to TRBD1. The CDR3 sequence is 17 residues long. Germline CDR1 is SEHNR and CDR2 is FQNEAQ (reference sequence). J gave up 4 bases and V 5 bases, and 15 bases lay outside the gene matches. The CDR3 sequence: CASSLEPGGLVADTQYF. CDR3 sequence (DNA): TGTGCCAGCAGCCTAGAGCCAGGGGGATTAGTTGCAGATACGCAGTATTTT.